These 11 T cell receptor beta chains came from one sample sequenced in a study of blood T cell repertoires in COVID-19. Assay used: immunoSEQ multiplex PCR; TCRdb lists only in-frame clones, some missing. The data show about 200,000 clones, around nine tenths seen once. The sequencing input was peripheral blood. These receptors came from a man aged 18 to 30 with active or convalescent COVID-19.

V and J are TRBV7-9 and TRBJ1-1, with no clear D. Trimming cost V 1 base and J 5 bases, with 8 bases left between them. The germline V gene has CDR1 SEHNR and CDR2 FQNEAQ (reference sequence). The CDR3 is 13 amino acids. The DNA for the CDR3 is TGTGCCAGCAGCTTAGGGGCACCGACTGAAGCTTTCTTT. Protein: CASSLGAPTEAFF.

This chain joins TRBV28 and TRBJ1-1, with unresolved D. Looked up from germline, CDR1 is MDHEN and CDR2 is SYDVKM. This CDR3 is built from 13 residues. V gave up 6 bases and J gave up 0 bases, with 8 bases separating them. The DNA for the CDR3 is TGTGCCAGCAGCTCAGTCTTGAACACTGAAGCTTTCTTT. Its protein is CASSSVLNTEAFF. The whole variable domain, filled in from reference TRBV28 and TRBJ1-1, reads DVKVTQSSRYLVKRTGEKVFLECVQDMDHENMFWYRQDPGLGLRLIYFSYDVKMKEKGDIPEGYSVSREKKERFSLILESASTNQTSMYLCASSSVLNTEAFFGQGTRLTVV.

This chain uses TRBV6-5 with TRBJ2-7; TRBD1 aligns across 9 bases. CDR1 MNHEY and CDR2 SVGAGI come from the germline V gene. This CDR3 contains 15 residues. V lost 5 bases, J lost 2 bases, and 7 bases stayed unmatched. CDR3: CASSRDRELTYEQYF. The CDR3 DNA reads as TGTGCCAGCAGTAGGGACAGGGAATTAACCTACGAGCAGTACTTC.

The chain uses TRBV9 and TRBJ2-3, with 9 bases lining up with TRBD2. Germline CDR1 SGDLS, CDR2 YYNGEE. This CDR3 is 16 amino acids long. V shed 2 bases and J 1 base; nucleotides not matched to a gene: 5. This CDR3 is CASSVLAGEGTDTQYF. The CDR3 coding sequence is TGTGCCAGCAGCGTCTTAGCGGGAGAAGGCACAGATACGCAGTATTTT.

The chain links TRBV11-1 to TRBJ2-7; 7 bases are shared with TRBD2. Germline V gives CDR1 SGHAT, CDR2 FQDESV (reference sequence). The CDR3 is 14 residues long. With V trimmed by 5 bases and J by 7 bases, 11 bases remained unmatched. The CDR3 spells CASSPAGNTREQYF. The CDR3 DNA sequence: TGTGCCAGCAGCCCAGCGGGGAACACAAGGGAGCAGTACTTC.

The J gene is TRBJ1-1, the V gene TRBV11-2; 9 bases match TRBD1. After removal of 2 bases from V and 6 bases from J, the junction contained 19 bases not matched to a gene. Germline values: CDR1 SGHAT, CDR2 FQNNGV. The CDR3 is 19 amino acids. The CDR3 spells CASSLRFTGGEGVSAEAFF. CDR3 coding DNA: TGTGCCAGCAGCTTACGGTTTACAGGGGGCGAGGGGGTCTCAGCTGAAGCTTTCTTT.

The J gene is TRBJ2-7, the V gene TRBV6-2 or TRBV6-3; maybe TRBD2 (5 bases). Germline CDR1 reads MNHEY; CDR2 reads SVGEGT. Trimming took 6 bases from V and 2 from J, leaving 14 bases between them. The CDR3 runs 14 residues. As DNA, the CDR3 is TGTGCCAGCAGCCAAACCCCACTAGCCTACGAGCAGTACTTC. This sequence encodes CASSQTPLAYEQYF.

The chain is built from TRBV19 and TRBJ1-5; 12 bases map to TRBD1. CDR3 size: 18 residues. Germline V gene data show CDR1 as LNHDA and CDR2 as SQIVND (reference sequence). J lost 2 bases, V lost 4 bases, and 9 bases had no gene match. The chain's CDR3 is CASSTRDRGPRGNQPQHF. CDR3 DNA: TGTGCCAGTAGTACCCGGGACAGGGGGCCACGAGGCAATCAGCCCCAGCATTTT.

This chain joins TRBV5-1 and TRBJ2-6; tentatively, D is TRBD1 (5 bases). The germline gives CDR1 SGHRS, CDR2 YFSETQ. The CDR3 sequence is 16 residues long. Trimming cost V 2 bases and J 0 bases, with 9 bases left between them. For the CDR3, the DNA is TGCGCCAGCAGCTTTTTACAGGACTCTGGGGCCAACGTCCTGACTTTC. It is translated as CASSFLQDSGANVLTF.

CDR3 amino acids: CATSDLRLGGRTGELFF. DNA of the CDR3: TGTGCCACCAGTGATTTGCGACTCGGGGGGCGAACCGGGGAGCTGTTTTTT. V is TRBV24-1 and J is TRBJ2-2; tentatively, D is TRBD2 (7 bases). Trimming left V 0 bases short and J 5 bases short, with 15 bases between. CDR1 and CDR2 from the germline V gene are KGHDR and SFDVKD. This CDR3 has 17 amino acids.

Turning to this clone: The sample carries other DNA sequences with the same CDR3. V and J are TRBV20-1 and TRBJ1-1; D is undetermined. Germline CDR1 reads DFQATT; CDR2 reads SNEGSKA (reference sequence). CDR3 length: 12 amino acids. Trimming cost V 3 bases and J 1 base, with 6 bases left between them. Here the CDR3 reads CSASSGNTEAFF. The CDR3 DNA sequence: TGCAGTGCTAGTTCGGGGAACACTGAAGCTTTCTTT.